This T cell receptor beta chain was documented in a study of blood T cells in healthy people across ages. The study, taken as a whole, reports: TCR beta diversity per million T cells fell roughly linearly with age. PBMCs that were unsorted prevented a conclusive naive versus antigen-experienced comparison.

A second PCR, run for about 6 to 12 cycles, used a sample-barcoded 5' primer plus a J-beta primer mix. MiXCR, run by TCRdb on the 5' RACE reads, gives a single entry per CDR3 protein. The profile shows 2 million or so distinct CDR3 sequences, around half of them singletons. This clonotype was seen a few times. Its antigen is undetermined. Each donor supplied around 9.9 milliliters of peripheral blood. The length of the CDR3 is 17 residues. J was trimmed by 1 base and V by 1 base; bases with no gene match: 6. CDR1 SEHNR and CDR2 FQNEAQ come from the germline V gene (reference sequence). The sequence derives from a woman aged 40 to 55 in good health. The sample taken for sequencing was blood. J is TRBJ2-3 and V is TRBV7-9; 9 bases align to TRBD1. The CDR3 is CASSLGQGGYGTDTQYF. In DNA form, the CDR3 reads TGTGCCAGCAGCTTAGGACAGGGGGGTTACGGCACAGATACGCAGTATTTT.